This T cell receptor beta chain was identified in a study of identical twins. TCRdb fed the 5' RACE reads into MiXCR, producing one record per CDR3 protein. The sample yields over 500,000 distinct CDR3 sequences, 20% to 25% seen once. Remarks on this clonotype: Its antigen is as yet unknown.

Donors were all healthy Caucasians. Study-level findings and limits: Clonotypes of the beta chain that were abundant in cord blood carried fewer insertions (memory repertoires showed none). Its conclusions, products of cross-sectional statistical analysis, did not come from following the same donors.

These data also formed part of another study, on T cells expressing NK-cell markers.

The clonotype was recovered from a woman under 30 in good health. The sample consisted of CD4+ T cells sorted from blood.

The CDR3 sequence is CASKKWAGADEQYF. The CDR3 DNA is TGTGCCAGCAAAAAGTGGGCGGGAGCGGACGAGCAGTACTTC. The chain employs TRBV6-2 or TRBV6-3 and TRBJ2-7; 7 nucleotides agree with TRBD2. The trim removed 7 bases at V and 5 bases at J, leaving 11 bases unmatched. There are 14 residues in the CDR3. The germline CDR1 and CDR2 sequences are MNHEY and SVGEGT.